This T cell receptor beta chain was recovered during a study of identical twins. Study conclusions and caveats: Cross-sectional statistics underpinned the conclusions; the same donors were not followed.

TCRdb analysed the 5' RACE reads with MiXCR anew, one entry per CDR3 protein. In the table there are 200,000 to 250,000 distinct CDR3 sequences, about 7% of which are singletons. V dropped 2 bases and J dropped 5; count of bases not matched to a gene: 8. The germline V gene has CDR1 MNHNS and CDR2 SASEGT. The CDR3 totals 15 residues. In the case of this clonotype: Its antigen is unidentified.

The same sample was also used in a study of yellow fever vaccine responses in identical twins.

The sequence was collected from a young woman in good health. The sample comprised memory (CD45RO+) T cells sorted from blood. The J gene is TRBJ2-5, the V gene TRBV6-1; 7 positions agree with TRBD2. DNA for the CDR3: TGTGCCAGCAGTGAAAATCTCCTGGGGGGGGAGACCCAGTACTTC. Protein: CASSENLLGGETQYF.